This entry concerns a single TCR beta chain. Produced via immunoSEQ multiplex PCR; TCRdb's table is partial and in-frame only. The sample lists approximately 2,000,000 clones, approximately 90% occurring once. This CDR3 has 14 residues. V gave up 6 bases and J gave up 5 bases; unmatched junction bases: 9. Germline V gene lookup returns CDR1 KGHSH and CDR2 LQKENI. This specimen comes from a study of shared clonotypes between healthy human individuals. CD4+ cells underwent separation, giving CD45RA+ naive and CD45RA-negative memory subsets. The sample comprised naive CD4+ T cells from PBMCs. Specified subset: CD45RA+ positively selected. This rearrangement joins TRBV18 to TRBJ1-2, with 7 bases matching TRBD1. This TCR was recovered from a man aged 18-30 years in good health. Some clones in this sample may be carry-over from other donors' samples. The CDR3 protein is CASSTIDREYGYTF. The CDR3 region has the DNA TGTGCCAGCTCGACTATAGACAGGGAGTATGGCTACACCTTC.